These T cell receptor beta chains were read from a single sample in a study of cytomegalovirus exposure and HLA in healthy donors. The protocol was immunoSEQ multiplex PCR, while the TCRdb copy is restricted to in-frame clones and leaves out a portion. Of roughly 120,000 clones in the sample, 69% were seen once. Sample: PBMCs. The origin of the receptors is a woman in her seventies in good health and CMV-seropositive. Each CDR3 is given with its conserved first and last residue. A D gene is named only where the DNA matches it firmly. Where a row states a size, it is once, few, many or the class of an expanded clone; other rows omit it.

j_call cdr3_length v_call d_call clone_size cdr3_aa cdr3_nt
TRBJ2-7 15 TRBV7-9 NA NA CASSLIGGGQYEQYF TGTGCCAGCAGCTTAATCGGCGGGGGCCAATACGAGCAGTACTTC
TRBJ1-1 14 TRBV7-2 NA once CASSPRVGNTEAFF TGTGCCAGCAGCCCCCGGGTAGGGAACACTGAAGCTTTCTTT
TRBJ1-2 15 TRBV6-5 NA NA CASRGGGFPNYGYTF TGTGCCAGCAGGGGCGGGGGCTTTCCGAACTATGGCTACACCTTC
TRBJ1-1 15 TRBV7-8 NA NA CASSSIQGQNTEAFF TGTGCCAGCAGCTCTATACAGGGTCAGAACACTGAAGCTTTCTTT
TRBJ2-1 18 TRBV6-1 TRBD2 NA CASSERSLAGGLYNEQFF TGTGCCAGCAGTGAAAGATCCCTAGCGGGGGGGCTCTACAATGAGCAGTTCTTC
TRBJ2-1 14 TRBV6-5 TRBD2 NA CASSRTSVRNEQFF TGTGCCAGCAGCCGGACTAGCGTCCGCAATGAGCAGTTCTTC
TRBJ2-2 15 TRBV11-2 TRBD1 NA CASSPRQGVTGELFF TGTGCCAGCAGCCCTCGACAGGGGGTCACCGGGGAGCTGTTTTTT
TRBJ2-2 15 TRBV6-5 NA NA CASSYSNGFPLELFF TGTGCCAGCAGTTACTCGAACGGGTTTCCCCTTGAGCTGTTTTTT
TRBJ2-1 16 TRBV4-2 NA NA CASSQDQASSYNEQFF TGTGCCAGCAGCCAAGATCAGGCAAGCTCCTACAATGAGCAGTTCTTC
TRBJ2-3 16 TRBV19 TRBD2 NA CASSTRTSGDTDTQYF TGTGCCAGTAGTACCCGGACTAGCGGGGACACAGATACGCAGTATTTT